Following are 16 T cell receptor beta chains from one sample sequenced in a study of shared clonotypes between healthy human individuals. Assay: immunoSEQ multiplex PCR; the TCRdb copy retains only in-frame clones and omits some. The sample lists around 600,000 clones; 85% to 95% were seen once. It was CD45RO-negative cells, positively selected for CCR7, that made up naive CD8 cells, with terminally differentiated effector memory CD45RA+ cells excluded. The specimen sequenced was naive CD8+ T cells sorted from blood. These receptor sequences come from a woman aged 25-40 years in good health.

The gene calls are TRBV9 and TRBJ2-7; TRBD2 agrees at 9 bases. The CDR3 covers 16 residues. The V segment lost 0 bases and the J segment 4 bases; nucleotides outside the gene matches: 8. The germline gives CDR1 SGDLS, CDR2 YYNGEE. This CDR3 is CASSVAAGTSWYEQYF. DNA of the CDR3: TGTGCCAGCAGCGTAGCGGCCGGGACTAGCTGGTACGAGCAGTACTTC.

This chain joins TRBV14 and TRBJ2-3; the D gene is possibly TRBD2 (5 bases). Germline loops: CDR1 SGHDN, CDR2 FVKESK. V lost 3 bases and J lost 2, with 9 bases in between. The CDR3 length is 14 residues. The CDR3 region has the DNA TGTGCCAGCAGCCAGGCGGGTCCCACAGATACGCAGTATTTT. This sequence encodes CASSQAGPTDTQYF. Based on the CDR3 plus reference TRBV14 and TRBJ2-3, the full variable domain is EAGVTQFPSHSVIEKGQTVTLRCDPISGHDNLYWYRRVMGKEIKFLLHFVKESKQDESGMPNNRFLAERTGGTYSTLKVQPAELEDSGVYFCASSQAGPTDTQYFGPGTRLTVL.

The CDR3 spells CASSGLTGLSYEQYF. In nucleotides, the CDR3 is TGTGCCAGCAGTGGATTGACAGGACTGTCCTACGAGCAGTACTTC. This rearrangement joins TRBV6-1 to TRBJ2-7, with D possibly TRBD1 on 6 matching bases. V was trimmed by 4 bases and J by 1 base, leaving 14 bases between them. Germline V gene lookup returns CDR1 MNHNS and CDR2 SASEGT. The CDR3 consists of 15 residues.

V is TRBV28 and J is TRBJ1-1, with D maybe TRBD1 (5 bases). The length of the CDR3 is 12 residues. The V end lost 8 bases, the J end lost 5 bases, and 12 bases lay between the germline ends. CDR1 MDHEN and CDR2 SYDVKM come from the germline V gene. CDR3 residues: CASFAGGTEAFF. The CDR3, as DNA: TGTGCCAGCTTCGCGGGGGGGACTGAAGCTTTCTTT.

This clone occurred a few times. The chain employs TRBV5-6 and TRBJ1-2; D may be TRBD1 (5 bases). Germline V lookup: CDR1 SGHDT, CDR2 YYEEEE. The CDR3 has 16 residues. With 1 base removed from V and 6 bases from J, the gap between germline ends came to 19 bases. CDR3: CASSLWLAGLIHGYTF. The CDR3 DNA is TGTGCCAGCAGCTTGTGGTTGGCAGGGCTGATTCATGGCTACACCTTC. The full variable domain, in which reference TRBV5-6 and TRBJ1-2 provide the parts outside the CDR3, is DAGVTQSPTHLIKTRGQQVTLRCSPKSGHDTVSWYQQALGQGPQFIFQYYEEEERQRGNFPDRFSGHQFPNYSSELNVNALLLGDSALYLCASSLWLAGLIHGYTFGSGTRLTVV.

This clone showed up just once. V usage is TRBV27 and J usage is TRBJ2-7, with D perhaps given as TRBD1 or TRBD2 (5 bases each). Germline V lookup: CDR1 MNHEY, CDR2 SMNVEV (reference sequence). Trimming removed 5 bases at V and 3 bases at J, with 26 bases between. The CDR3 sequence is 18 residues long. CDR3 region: CASSPSVGESLALYEQYF. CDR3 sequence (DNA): TGTGCCAGCAGTCCCTCTGTGGGGGAAAGTCTTGCTCTCTACGAGCAGTACTTC.

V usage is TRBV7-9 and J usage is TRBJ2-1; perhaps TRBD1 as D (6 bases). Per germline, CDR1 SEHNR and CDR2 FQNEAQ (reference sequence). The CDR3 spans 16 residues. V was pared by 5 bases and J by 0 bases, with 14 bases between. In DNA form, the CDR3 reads TGTGCCAGCAGCCCTACAGGGAGTGGCTCCTACAATGAGCAGTTCTTC. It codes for CASSPTGSGSYNEQFF.

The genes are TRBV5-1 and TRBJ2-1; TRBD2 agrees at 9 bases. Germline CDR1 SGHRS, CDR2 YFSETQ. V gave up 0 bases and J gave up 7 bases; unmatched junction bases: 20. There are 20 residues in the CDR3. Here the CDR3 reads CASSLEPSDRHSGRRNEQFF. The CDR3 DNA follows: TGCGCCAGCAGCTTGGAACCTTCGGACAGACATAGCGGGAGAAGAAATGAGCAGTTCTTC.

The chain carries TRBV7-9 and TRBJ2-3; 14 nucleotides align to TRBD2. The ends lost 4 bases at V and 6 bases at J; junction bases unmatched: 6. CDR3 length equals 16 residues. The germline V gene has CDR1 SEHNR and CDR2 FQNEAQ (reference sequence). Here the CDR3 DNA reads TGTGCCAGCAGCTCCGGACTAGCGGGAGGAGGTGATACGCAGTATTTT. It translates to CASSSGLAGGGDTQYF.

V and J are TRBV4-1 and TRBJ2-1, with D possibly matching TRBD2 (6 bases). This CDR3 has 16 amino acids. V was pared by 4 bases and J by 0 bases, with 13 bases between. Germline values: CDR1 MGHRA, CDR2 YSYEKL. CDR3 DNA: TGCGCCAGCAGCCCAGCGGGTAAAGGCTCCTACAATGAGCAGTTCTTC. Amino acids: CASSPAGKGSYNEQFF.

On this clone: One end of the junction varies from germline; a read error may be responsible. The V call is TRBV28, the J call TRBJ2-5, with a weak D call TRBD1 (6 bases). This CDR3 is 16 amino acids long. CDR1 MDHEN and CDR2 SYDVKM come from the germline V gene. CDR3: CASSLFTQGWYETQYF. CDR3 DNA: TGTGCCAGCAGCTTATTTACGCAGGGGTGGTACGAGACCCAGTACTTC.

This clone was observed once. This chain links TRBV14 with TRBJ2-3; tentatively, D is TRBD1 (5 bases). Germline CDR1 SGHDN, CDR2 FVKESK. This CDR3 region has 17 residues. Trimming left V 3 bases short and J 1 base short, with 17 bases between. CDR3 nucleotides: TGTGCCAGCAGCCAGGGCGTCAGGGCTGTCGGCACAGATACGCAGTATTTT. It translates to CASSQGVRAVGTDTQYF.

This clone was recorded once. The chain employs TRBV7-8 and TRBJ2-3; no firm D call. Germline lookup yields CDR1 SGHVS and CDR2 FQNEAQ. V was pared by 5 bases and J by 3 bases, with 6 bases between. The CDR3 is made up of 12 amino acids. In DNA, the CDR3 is TGTGCCAGCAGCCGCACTACAGATACGCAGTATTTT. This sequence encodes CASSRTTDTQYF.

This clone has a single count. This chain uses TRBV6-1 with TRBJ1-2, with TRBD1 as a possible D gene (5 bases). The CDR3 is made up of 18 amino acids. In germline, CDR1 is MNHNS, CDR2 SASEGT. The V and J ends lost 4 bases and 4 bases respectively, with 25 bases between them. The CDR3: CASSATPPGRRIIYGYTF. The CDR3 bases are TGTGCCAGCAGTGCGACACCTCCGGGACGCAGGATCATCTATGGCTACACCTTC.

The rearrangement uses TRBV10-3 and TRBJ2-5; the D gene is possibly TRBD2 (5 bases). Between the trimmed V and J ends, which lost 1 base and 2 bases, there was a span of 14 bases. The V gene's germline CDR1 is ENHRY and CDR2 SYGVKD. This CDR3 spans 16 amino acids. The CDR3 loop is CAISELASFSQETQYF. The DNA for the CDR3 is TGTGCCATCAGTGAGTTGGCTAGCTTTTCTCAAGAGACCCAGTACTTC.

CDR3 nucleotides: TGTGCCAGTAGTAGGGCAACTTATAGCAATCAGCCCCAGCATTTT. It yields the protein CASSRATYSNQPQHF. V is TRBV19 and J is TRBJ1-5; D not certain. Germline V gene sequence: CDR1 LNHDA, CDR2 SQIVND (reference sequence). Trimming cost V 4 bases and J 0 bases, with 10 bases left between them. This CDR3 is 15 amino acids long.